This T cell receptor beta chain was observed in a study of blood T cell repertoires in COVID-19. Overall study: From the United States, Italy and Spain came samples of acute and convalescent COVID-19.

Patients in Seattle were enrolled during active infection, then followed longitudinally. Using immunoSEQ multiplex PCR, the repertoire was profiled, and TCRdb retains in-frame clones only, with some absent. The table includes nearly 70,000 clones, around nine tenths detected once. The germline V and J ends were trimmed by 4 bases and 1 base, with 7 bases remaining between them. The germline V gene encodes CDR1 MRHNA and CDR2 SNTAGT. The CDR3 is 13 amino acids. The sample holds one count of this clone. The specimen was peripheral blood. This receptor was obtained from a woman in her fifties or sixties with COVID-19, enrolled during active disease. This chain joins TRBV6-4 and TRBJ1-1; D remains ambiguous. CDR3 region: CASSATENTEAFF. The CDR3 bases are TGTGCCAGCAGTGCCACAGAGAACACTGAAGCTTTCTTT.